What follows are 13 T cell receptor beta chains derived from one specimen sequenced in a study of PD-L1 blockade in urothelial cancer. The time point here: peripheral blood 6 weeks after treatment start. Sequencing used immunoSEQ multiplex PCR; TCRdb keeps in-frame clones, though not all of them. Found here are about 130,000 clones, 86% of them singletons; the top ten hold roughly 2.4%. The starting material was PBMCs, obtained around atezolizumab (anti-PD-L1) treatment. These receptors originate from a man aged 50 to 60 with urothelial cancer.

The V gene is TRBV11-2, the J gene TRBJ2-7; 12 bases map to TRBD2. Germline CDR1 SGHAT, CDR2 FQNNGV. After removal of 5 bases from V and 5 bases from J, the junction contained 7 bases not matched to a gene. The CDR3 is made up of 15 amino acids. The chain's CDR3 is CASSIRLAGVDEQYF. The DNA for the CDR3 is TGTGCCAGCAGCATACGACTAGCGGGAGTGGACGAGCAGTACTTC.

The genes are TRBV19 and TRBJ2-7; weak D call: TRBD1 (5 bases). Germline CDR1 is LNHDA and CDR2 is SQIVND (reference sequence). The CDR3 is 14 residues long. V dropped 0 bases and J dropped 2 bases, with 8 bases sitting between them. CDR3 nucleotides: TGTGCCAGTAGTATAGAGGAAGGGGCCTACGAGCAGTACTTC. Encoded protein: CASSIEEGAYEQYF.

This sequence joins TRBV9 and TRBJ2-3, with TRBD2 matching over 7 bases. With V trimmed by 0 bases and J by 1 base, 8 bases remained unmatched. The germline V gene encodes CDR1 SGDLS and CDR2 YYNGEE. The CDR3 has 17 residues. CDR3 nucleotide sequence: TGTGCCAGCAGCGTAGCCCCCGCTGGGGGGGGCACAGATACGCAGTATTTT. Its translation is CASSVAPAGGGTDTQYF.

J is TRBJ1-2 and V is TRBV5-6, with TRBD1 matching over 7 bases. Germline assignment: CDR1 SGHDT and CDR2 YYEEEE. CDR3 size: 16 residues. The trim removed 4 bases at V and 6 bases at J, leaving 15 bases unmatched. For the CDR3, the DNA is TGTGCCAGCAGCCCCCTGGTTGGGACAGAAATTCATGGCTACACCTTC. Amino acids: CASSPLVGTEIHGYTF.

The V gene is TRBV7-6, the J gene TRBJ2-3; 8 nucleotides match TRBD2. V gave up 5 bases and J gave up 0 bases; unmatched junction bases: 4. CDR3 length equals 15 residues. Per the germline V gene, CDR1 is SGHVS and CDR2 is FNYEAQ. CDR3 sequence reads: CASSQLAASTDTQYF. The CDR3 bases are TGTGCCAGCAGCCAACTAGCGGCTAGCACAGATACGCAGTATTTT. Filled out from reference TRBV7-6 and TRBJ2-3, the complete variable domain reads GAGVSQSPRYKVTKRGQDVALRCDPISGHVSLYWYRQALGQGPEFLTYFNYEAQQDKSGLPNDRFSAERPEGSISTLTIQRTEQRDSAMYRCASSQLAASTDTQYFGPGTRLTVL.

V is TRBV11-2 and J is TRBJ1-6; TRBD1 matches 7 bases. Germline trimming cut 4 bases from V and 10 bases from J; bases unmatched to any gene: 7. Germline V gene lookup returns CDR1 SGHAT and CDR2 FQNNGV. CDR3 length: 14 amino acids. CDR3 in amino acids: CASSSDRVRSPLHF. CDR3 sequence (DNA): TGTGCCAGCAGCTCAGACAGGGTGAGGTCACCCCTCCACTTT. Using reference TRBV11-2 and TRBJ1-6 for the parts outside the CDR3, the full variable domain is EAGVAQSPRYKIIEKRQSVAFWCNPISGHATLYWYQQILGQGPKLLIQFQNNGVVDDSQLPKDRFSAERLKGVDSTLKIQPAKLEDSAVYLCASSSDRVRSPLHFGNGTRLTVT.

The chain employs TRBV28 and TRBJ1-5, with unresolved D. Germline CDR1 MDHEN, CDR2 SYDVKM. This CDR3 is 16 amino acids long. V was cut by 6 bases and J by 0 bases, with 15 bases left in between. CDR3 in amino acids: CASSRRSIYSNQPQHF. CDR3 sequence (DNA): TGTGCCAGCAGCCGACGGAGCATTTATAGCAATCAGCCCCAGCATTTT.

V and J are TRBV19 and TRBJ1-2; the match to TRBD1 covers 9 bases. Germline V gene sequence: CDR1 LNHDA, CDR2 SQIVND (reference sequence). Trimming took 6 bases from V and 7 from J; bases not matched to a gene: 6. The CDR3 runs 13 residues. The CDR3 region has the DNA TGTGCCAGTAGACGGGACAGGGTTGGTGGCTACACCTTC. This gives the protein CASRRDRVGGYTF.

The gene calls are TRBV28 and TRBJ2-1; 8 nucleotides agree with TRBD2. Germline values: CDR1 MDHEN, CDR2 SYDVKM. CDR3 length: 19 amino acids. After removal of 8 bases from V and 8 bases from J, the junction contained 26 bases not matched to a gene. The CDR3: CASQPRDTVLRQAGDEQFF. CDR3 nucleotides: TGTGCCAGCCAACCAAGGGACACCGTACTTCGGCAAGCGGGAGATGAGCAGTTCTTC. The variable domain in full, completed from reference TRBV28 and TRBJ2-1, reads DVKVTQSSRYLVKRTGEKVFLECVQDMDHENMFWYRQDPGLGLRLIYFSYDVKMKEKGDIPEGYSVSREKKERFSLILESASTNQTSMYLCASQPRDTVLRQAGDEQFFGPGTRLTVL.

V usage is TRBV7-9 and J usage is TRBJ1-1, with a tentative D call TRBD1 (5 bases). V was shortened by 3 bases and J by 5 bases, with 13 bases between the two germline ends. CDR3 length: 14 amino acids. The V gene's germline CDR1 is SEHNR and CDR2 FQNEAQ (reference sequence). Here the CDR3 reads CASSFPQGWTEAFF. Written as DNA, the CDR3 is TGTGCCAGCAGCTTTCCCCAGGGTTGGACTGAAGCTTTCTTT.

J is TRBJ1-2 and V is TRBV19, with D uncertain. CDR1 is LNHDA and CDR2 is SQIVND in the germline V gene (reference sequence). V gave up 10 bases and J gave up 8 bases, with 20 bases separating them. This CDR3 is 13 amino acids long. CDR3 DNA: TGTGCCACCGTCGGTGTCGCGGATAGAGGCTACACCTTC. Its protein is CATVGVADRGYTF.

The chain joins TRBV9 to TRBJ2-1, with 9 bases that match TRBD2. The CDR3 consists of 15 residues. Germline CDR1 is SGDLS and CDR2 is YYNGEE. V lost 4 bases to trimming and J lost 2 bases; unmatched junction nucleotides: 4. The CDR3 DNA sequence: TGTGCCAGCAGCAGATTAGCGGGAGCCTACAATGAGCAGTTCTTC. It codes for CASSRLAGAYNEQFF.

The chain recombines TRBV5-1 with TRBJ1-4; 9 positions agree with TRBD1. The length of the CDR3 is 14 residues. The germline gives CDR1 SGHRS, CDR2 YFSETQ. J was trimmed by 7 bases and V by 4 bases; bases with no gene match: 5. Here the CDR3 DNA reads TGCGCCAGCAGCCCCGGGACAGGGTCTGAAAAACTGTTTTTT. Translating it yields CASSPGTGSEKLFF.